A selection of T cell receptor beta chains follows, all from one sample in a study of cytomegalovirus exposure and HLA in healthy donors. Assay: immunoSEQ multiplex PCR; the TCRdb copy retains only in-frame clones and omits some. The sample includes 130,000 to 150,000 clones. Specimen: PBMCs. These receptors came from a male donor in good health and CMV-seronegative. Each CDR3 is given without its conserved first and last residue. The order of the fields is J gene, D gene, V gene, CDR3 protein. The D gene is left open where the match is weak.

j_call: TRBJ1-5
d_call: TRBD1
v_call: TRBV29-1
cdr3_aa: SVVTGVGQPQH

j_call: TRBJ2-2
d_call: TRBD2
v_call: TRBV10-1
cdr3_aa: ASSSSSGSRTGELF

j_call: TRBJ2-3
d_call: -
v_call: TRBV7-2
cdr3_aa: ASSPPLGDTQY

j_call: TRBJ2-7
d_call: TRBD2
v_call: TRBV4-3
cdr3_aa: ASSHTGLAGEQY

j_call: TRBJ1-1
d_call: TRBD1
v_call: TRBV29-1
cdr3_aa: SVGTGVTEAF

j_call: TRBJ2-2
d_call: -
v_call: TRBV9
cdr3_aa: ASSPFTGELF

j_call: TRBJ2-3
d_call: -
v_call: TRBV7-2
cdr3_aa: ASSLKDTQY

j_call: TRBJ1-5
d_call: -
v_call: TRBV6-5
cdr3_aa: ASSSGVRGNQPQH

j_call: TRBJ2-7
d_call: -
v_call: TRBV19
cdr3_aa: ASSGQVSAYEQY

j_call: TRBJ2-3
d_call: -
v_call: TRBV18
cdr3_aa: ASSPEQDTQY

j_call: TRBJ1-4
d_call: -
v_call: TRBV7-6
cdr3_aa: ASSFLGGRDKNEKLF

j_call: TRBJ1-4
d_call: -
v_call: TRBV11-2
cdr3_aa: ASSLVPGEKLF

j_call: TRBJ2-7
d_call: TRBD2
v_call: TRBV6-1
cdr3_aa: ASISGSSYEQY

j_call: TRBJ2-5
d_call: -
v_call: TRBV6-5
cdr3_aa: ASSYRGETQY

j_call: TRBJ2-7
d_call: TRBD2
v_call: TRBV11-2
cdr3_aa: ASSLPAGGPYEQY

j_call: TRBJ2-3
d_call: TRBD1
v_call: TRBV5-1
cdr3_aa: ASSWTGSDTQY

j_call: TRBJ1-2
d_call: -
v_call: TRBV5-1
cdr3_aa: ASSPGGVDYGYT

j_call: TRBJ2-5
d_call: -
v_call: TRBV7-9
cdr3_aa: ASSSRERGGPQY

j_call: TRBJ2-3
d_call: -
v_call: TRBV27
cdr3_aa: ASSLSSGSPLFSTDTQY

j_call: TRBJ2-5
d_call: TRBD2
v_call: TRBV7-8
cdr3_aa: ASSLPAGSLETQY

j_call: TRBJ2-7
d_call: -
v_call: TRBV7-7
cdr3_aa: ASSLQGRGEQY

j_call: TRBJ2-1
d_call: -
v_call: TRBV4-3
cdr3_aa: ASSQDRRFRFEQF

j_call: TRBJ1-2
d_call: -
v_call: TRBV29-1
cdr3_aa: SVYLPTGYYGYT

j_call: TRBJ1-2
d_call: TRBD1
v_call: TRBV19
cdr3_aa: ASRGQGNRVDGYT

j_call: TRBJ1-1
d_call: TRBD1
v_call: TRBV4-1
cdr3_aa: ASSQPDRETAEAF

j_call: TRBJ1-3
d_call: -
v_call: TRBV6-1
cdr3_aa: ASSERTVSGNTIY

j_call: TRBJ2-7
d_call: TRBD2
v_call: TRBV30
cdr3_aa: AWTSGAYEQY

j_call: TRBJ1-1
d_call: -
v_call: TRBV5-1
cdr3_aa: ASSFTGGTNTEAF

j_call: TRBJ2-7
d_call: TRBD1
v_call: TRBV6-1
cdr3_aa: ASRSPGGAYEQY

j_call: TRBJ1-5
d_call: TRBD1
v_call: TRBV15
cdr3_aa: ATSNYRGSNQPQH

j_call: TRBJ1-2
d_call: -
v_call: TRBV4-1
cdr3_aa: ASSQGHRANYHGYT

j_call: TRBJ2-1
d_call: -
v_call: TRBV10-3
cdr3_aa: AISEGDYNEQF

j_call: TRBJ1-3
d_call: TRBD1
v_call: TRBV9
cdr3_aa: ASSVGGQAISGNTIY

j_call: TRBJ1-5
d_call: TRBD1
v_call: TRBV19
cdr3_aa: AARYHRGPREPQH

j_call: TRBJ2-7
d_call: TRBD1
v_call: TRBV15
cdr3_aa: ATSRDRFTYEQY

j_call: TRBJ2-5
d_call: TRBD2
v_call: TRBV5-1
cdr3_aa: ASSTERGGQETQY

j_call: TRBJ1-4
d_call: -
v_call: TRBV7-9
cdr3_aa: ASSNRGPQVAV

j_call: TRBJ2-7
d_call: TRBD2
v_call: TRBV11-3
cdr3_aa: ASSLKGGNEQY

j_call: TRBJ1-6
d_call: -
v_call: TRBV9
cdr3_aa: ASSAQGNSKTIYNSPLH

j_call: TRBJ2-1
d_call: TRBD2
v_call: TRBV4-2
cdr3_aa: ASSRGGSLPEQF

j_call: TRBJ2-1
d_call: TRBD2
v_call: TRBV15
cdr3_aa: ATSRSSGSYNEQF

j_call: TRBJ2-2
d_call: -
v_call: TRBV6-1
cdr3_aa: ASSVGRGNTGELF

j_call: TRBJ1-1
d_call: -
v_call: TRBV15
cdr3_aa: ATSRGGAVTEAF

j_call: TRBJ1-6
d_call: TRBD1
v_call: TRBV7-6
cdr3_aa: ASSRDREISPLH

j_call: TRBJ2-7
d_call: -
v_call: TRBV4-3
cdr3_aa: ASSLQRNMYEQY

j_call: TRBJ2-5
d_call: -
v_call: TRBV7-9
cdr3_aa: ASSPSEWQIQY

j_call: TRBJ1-3
d_call: -
v_call: TRBV5-1
cdr3_aa: ASSSLLGGQSGNTIY